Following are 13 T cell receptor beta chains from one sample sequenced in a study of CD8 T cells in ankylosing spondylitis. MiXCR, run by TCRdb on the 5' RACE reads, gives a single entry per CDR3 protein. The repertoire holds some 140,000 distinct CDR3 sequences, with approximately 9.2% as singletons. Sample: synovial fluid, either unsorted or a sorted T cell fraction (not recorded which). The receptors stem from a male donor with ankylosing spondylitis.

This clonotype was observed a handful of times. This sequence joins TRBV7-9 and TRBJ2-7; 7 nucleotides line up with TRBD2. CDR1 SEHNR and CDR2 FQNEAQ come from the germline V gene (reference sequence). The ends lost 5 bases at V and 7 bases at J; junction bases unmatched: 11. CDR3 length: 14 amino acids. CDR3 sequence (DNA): TGTGCCAGCAGCCAAGGGAGGGCCGCGGGGGAGCAGTACTTC. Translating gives CASSQGRAAGEQYF.

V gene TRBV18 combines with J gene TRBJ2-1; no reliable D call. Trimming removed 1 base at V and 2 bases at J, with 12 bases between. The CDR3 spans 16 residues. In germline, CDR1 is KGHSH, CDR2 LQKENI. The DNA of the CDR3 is TGTGCCAGCTCACCACTGGCGCAGGCCACCTACAATGAGCAGTTCTTC. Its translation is CASSPLAQATYNEQFF.

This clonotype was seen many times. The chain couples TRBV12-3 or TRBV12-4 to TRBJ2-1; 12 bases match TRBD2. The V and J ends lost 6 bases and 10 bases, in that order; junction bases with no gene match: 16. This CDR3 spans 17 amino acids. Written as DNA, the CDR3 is TGTGCCAGCAGGAACCGACCGGGACTAGCGGGCTCCGGGGAGCAGTTCTTC. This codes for CASRNRPGLAGSGEQFF.

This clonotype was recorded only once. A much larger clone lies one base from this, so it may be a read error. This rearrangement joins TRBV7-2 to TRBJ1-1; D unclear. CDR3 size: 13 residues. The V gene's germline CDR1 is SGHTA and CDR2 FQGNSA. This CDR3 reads CASSLLRNPEAFF. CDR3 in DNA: TGTGCCAGCAGCTTACTACGGAACCCTGAAGCTTTCTTT.

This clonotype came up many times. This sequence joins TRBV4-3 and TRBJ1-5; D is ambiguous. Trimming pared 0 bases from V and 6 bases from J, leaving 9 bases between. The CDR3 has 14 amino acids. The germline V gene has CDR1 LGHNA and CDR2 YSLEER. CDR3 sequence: CASSQEKGIQPQHF. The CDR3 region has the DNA TGCGCCAGCAGCCAAGAGAAGGGAATTCAGCCCCAGCATTTT.

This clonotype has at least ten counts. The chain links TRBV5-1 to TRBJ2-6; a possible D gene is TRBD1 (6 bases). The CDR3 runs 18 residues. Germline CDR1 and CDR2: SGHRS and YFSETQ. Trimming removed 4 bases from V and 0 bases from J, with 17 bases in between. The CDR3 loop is CASSPTGHLNSGANVLTF. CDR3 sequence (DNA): TGCGCCAGCAGCCCCACGGGACACCTAAACTCTGGGGCCAACGTCCTGACTTTC.

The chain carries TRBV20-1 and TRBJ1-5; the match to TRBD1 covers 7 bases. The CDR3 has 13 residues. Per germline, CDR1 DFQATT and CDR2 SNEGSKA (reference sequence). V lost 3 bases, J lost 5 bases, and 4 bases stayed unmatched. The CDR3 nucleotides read TGCAGTGCTAGGGGGGACAGCTATCAGCCCCAGCATTTT. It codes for CSARGDSYQPQHF.

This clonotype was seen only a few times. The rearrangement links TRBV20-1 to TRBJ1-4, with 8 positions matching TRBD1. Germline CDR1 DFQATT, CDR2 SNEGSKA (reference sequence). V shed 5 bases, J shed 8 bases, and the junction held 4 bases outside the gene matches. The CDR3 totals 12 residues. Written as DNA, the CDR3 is TGCAGTGCTCGGACAGGGCGGGAAAAACTGTTTTTT. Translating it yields CSARTGREKLFF.

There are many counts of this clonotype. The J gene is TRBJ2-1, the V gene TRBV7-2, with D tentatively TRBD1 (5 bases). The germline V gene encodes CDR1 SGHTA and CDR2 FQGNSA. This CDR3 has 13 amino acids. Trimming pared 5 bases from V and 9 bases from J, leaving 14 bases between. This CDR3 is CASSDQGTGEQFF. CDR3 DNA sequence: TGTGCCAGCAGCGACCAGGGAACTGGTGAGCAGTTCTTC.

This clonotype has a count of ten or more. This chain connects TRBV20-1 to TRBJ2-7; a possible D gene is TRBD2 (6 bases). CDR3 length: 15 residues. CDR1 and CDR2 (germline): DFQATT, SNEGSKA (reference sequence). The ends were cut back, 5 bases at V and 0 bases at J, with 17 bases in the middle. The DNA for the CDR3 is TGCAGTGCTCAAAGGGGTGGCGGGGCCTCCTACGAGCAGTACTTC. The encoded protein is CSAQRGGGASYEQYF.

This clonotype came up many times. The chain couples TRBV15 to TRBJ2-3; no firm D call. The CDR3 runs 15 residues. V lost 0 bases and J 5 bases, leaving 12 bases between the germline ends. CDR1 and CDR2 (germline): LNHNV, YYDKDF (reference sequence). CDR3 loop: CATSRDRVGGDTQYF. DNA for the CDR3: TGTGCCACCAGCAGAGATCGAGTGGGCGGAGATACGCAGTATTTT. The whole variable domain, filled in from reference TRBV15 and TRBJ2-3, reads DAMVIQNPRYQVTQFGKPVTLSCSQTLNHNVMYWYQQKSSQAPKLLFHYYDKDFNNEADTPDNFQSRRPNTSFCFLDIRSPGLGDTAMYLCATSRDRVGGDTQYFGPGTRLTVL.

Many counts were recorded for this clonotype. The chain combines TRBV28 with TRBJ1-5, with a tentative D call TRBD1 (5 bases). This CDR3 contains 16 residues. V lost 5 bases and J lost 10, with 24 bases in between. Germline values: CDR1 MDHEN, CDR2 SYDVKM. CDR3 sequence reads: CASSGRGAASMFPQHF. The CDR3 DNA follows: TGTGCCAGCAGTGGCCGAGGGGCCGCTTCGATGTTTCCCCAGCATTTT.

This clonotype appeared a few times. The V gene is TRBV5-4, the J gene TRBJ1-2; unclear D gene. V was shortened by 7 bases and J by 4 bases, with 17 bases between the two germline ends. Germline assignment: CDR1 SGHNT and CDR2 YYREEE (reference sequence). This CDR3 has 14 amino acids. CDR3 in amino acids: CASGGPAGGYGYTF. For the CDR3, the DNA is TGTGCCAGCGGAGGTCCGGCGGGTGGCTATGGCTACACCTTC.